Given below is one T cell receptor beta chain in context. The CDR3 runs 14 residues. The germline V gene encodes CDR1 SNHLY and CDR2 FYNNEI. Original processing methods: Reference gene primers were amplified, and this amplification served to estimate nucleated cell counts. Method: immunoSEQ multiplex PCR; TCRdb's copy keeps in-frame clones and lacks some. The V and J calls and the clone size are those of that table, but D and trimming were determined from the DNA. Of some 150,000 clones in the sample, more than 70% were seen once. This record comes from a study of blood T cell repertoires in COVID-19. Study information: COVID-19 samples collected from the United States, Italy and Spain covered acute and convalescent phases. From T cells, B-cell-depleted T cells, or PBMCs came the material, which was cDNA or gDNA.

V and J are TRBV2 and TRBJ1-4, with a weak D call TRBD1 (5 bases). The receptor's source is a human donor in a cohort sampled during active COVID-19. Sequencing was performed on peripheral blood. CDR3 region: CADRWLTESEKLFF. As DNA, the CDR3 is TGTGCAGATAGGTGGCTGACAGAGAGTGAAAAACTGTTTTTT.